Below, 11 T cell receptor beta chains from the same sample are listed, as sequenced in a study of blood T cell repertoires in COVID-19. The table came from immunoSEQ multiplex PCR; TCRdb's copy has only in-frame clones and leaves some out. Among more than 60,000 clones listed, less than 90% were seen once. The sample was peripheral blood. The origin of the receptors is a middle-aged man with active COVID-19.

CDR3 in DNA: TGCGCCAGCAGCCTGTTGGGGCAGGCGGCAGATACGCAGTATTTT. This translates into CASSLLGQAADTQYF. V gene TRBV5-1 combines with J gene TRBJ2-3; D is perhaps TRBD1 (5 bases). CDR3 length equals 15 residues. V was clipped by 4 bases and J by 4 bases, with 16 bases between them. The germline gives CDR1 SGHRS, CDR2 YFSETQ.

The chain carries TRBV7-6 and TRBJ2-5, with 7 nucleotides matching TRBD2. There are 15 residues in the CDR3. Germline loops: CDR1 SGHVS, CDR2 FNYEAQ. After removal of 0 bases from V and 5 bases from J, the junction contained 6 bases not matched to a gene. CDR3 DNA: TGTGCCAGCAGCTTAGCGGGGGGTAGCGGGGAGACCCAGTACTTC. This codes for CASSLAGGSGETQYF.

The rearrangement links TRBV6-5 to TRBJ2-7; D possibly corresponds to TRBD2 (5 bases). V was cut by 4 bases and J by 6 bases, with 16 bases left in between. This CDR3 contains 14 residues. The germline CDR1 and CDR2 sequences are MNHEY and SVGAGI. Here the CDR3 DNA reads TGTGCCAGCAGTTCCTATGAAGGACTTCGCGAGCAGTACTTC. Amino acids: CASSSYEGLREQYF.

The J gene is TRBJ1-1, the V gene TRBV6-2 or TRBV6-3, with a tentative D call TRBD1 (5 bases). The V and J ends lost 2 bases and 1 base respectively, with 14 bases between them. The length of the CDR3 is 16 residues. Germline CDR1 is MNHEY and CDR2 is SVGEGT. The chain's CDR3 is CASSYRGGVSNTEAFF. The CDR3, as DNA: TGTGCCAGCAGTTACCGCGGGGGGGTATCGAACACTGAAGCTTTCTTT.

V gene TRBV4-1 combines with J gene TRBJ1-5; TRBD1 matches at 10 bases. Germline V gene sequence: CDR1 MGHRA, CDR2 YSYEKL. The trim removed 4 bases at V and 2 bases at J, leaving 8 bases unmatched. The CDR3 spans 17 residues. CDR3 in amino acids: CASSLGTGEMGNQPQHF. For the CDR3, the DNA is TGCGCCAGCAGCCTGGGGACAGGGGAGATGGGCAATCAGCCCCAGCATTTT.

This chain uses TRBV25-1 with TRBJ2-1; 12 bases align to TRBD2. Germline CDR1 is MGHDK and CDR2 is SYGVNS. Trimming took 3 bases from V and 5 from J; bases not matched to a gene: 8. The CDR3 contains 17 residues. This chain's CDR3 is CASSDRTTSGRHNEQFF. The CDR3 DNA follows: TGTGCCAGCAGTGACCGCACGACTAGCGGGAGACACAATGAGCAGTTCTTC.

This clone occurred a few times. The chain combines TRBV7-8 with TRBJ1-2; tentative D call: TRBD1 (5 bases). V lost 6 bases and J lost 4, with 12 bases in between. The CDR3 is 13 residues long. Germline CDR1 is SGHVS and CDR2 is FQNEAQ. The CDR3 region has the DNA TGTGCCAGCAGTTCAGGGTCGGGCTATGGCTACACCTTC. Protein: CASSSGSGYGYTF.

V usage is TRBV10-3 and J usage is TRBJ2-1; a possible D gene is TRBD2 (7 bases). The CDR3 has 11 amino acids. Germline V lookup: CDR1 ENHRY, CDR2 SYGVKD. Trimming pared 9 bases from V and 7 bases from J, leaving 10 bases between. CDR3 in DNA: TGTGCCATTAGGGGGGGGAATGAGCAGTTCTTC. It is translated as CAIRGGNEQFF.

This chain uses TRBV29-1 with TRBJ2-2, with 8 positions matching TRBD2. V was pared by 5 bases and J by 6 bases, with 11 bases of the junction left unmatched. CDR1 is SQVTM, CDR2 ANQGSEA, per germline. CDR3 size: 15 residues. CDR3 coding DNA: TGCAGCGTTAGGGGGACTAGTAGGACCGCCGGGGAGCTGTTTTTT. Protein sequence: CSVRGTSRTAGELFF.

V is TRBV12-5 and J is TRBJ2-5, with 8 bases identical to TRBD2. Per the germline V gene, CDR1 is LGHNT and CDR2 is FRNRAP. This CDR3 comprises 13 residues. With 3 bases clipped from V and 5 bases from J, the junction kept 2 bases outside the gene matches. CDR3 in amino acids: CASGLAGAETQYF. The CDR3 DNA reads TGTGCTAGTGGTTTAGCGGGGGCGGAGACCCAGTACTTC.

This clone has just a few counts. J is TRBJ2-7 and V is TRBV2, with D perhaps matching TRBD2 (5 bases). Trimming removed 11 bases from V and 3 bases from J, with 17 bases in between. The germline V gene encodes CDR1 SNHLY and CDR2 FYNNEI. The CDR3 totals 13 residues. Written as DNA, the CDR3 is TGTGCCGGAAACGGGGTCGGGGACTACGAGCAGTACTTC. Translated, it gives CAGNGVGDYEQYF.